Sequencing of this T cell receptor (beta chain) was carried out in a study of blood T cells in healthy people across ages. General study points: Older age went with lower TCR beta diversity per million T cells, in a roughly linear way.

V lost 3 bases and J lost 0; bases outside the gene matches: 11. CDR1 and CDR2 (germline): MGHRA, YSYEKL. The CDR3 consists of 18 residues. Comments on this clonotype: The antigen remains unidentified.

A J-beta primer mix and a sample-barcoded 5' primer were used in a second PCR of roughly 7 to 12 cycles. TCRdb used MiXCR to reprocess the 5' RACE reads, holding one entry per CDR3 protein. The repertoire holds roughly 1.4 million distinct CDR3 sequences, with 55% to 75% as singletons. About 10 milliliters of peripheral blood were drawn from each donor into EDTA-treated tubes. Total RNA, at least 6 micrograms per sample, came from PBMCs. The sequence derives from a man aged 18 to 29 in good health. This sequence joins TRBV4-1 and TRBJ1-3; TRBD1 matches at 7 bases. Source material: blood. In DNA form, the CDR3 reads TGCGCCAGCAGCCAGCCAGGGGGACCCCGGCCCTCTGGAAACACCATATATTTT. It specifies CASSQPGGPRPSGNTIYF.